This TCR beta chain was identified in a study of vaccination effects on CD4 cells after COVID-19. In regard to this clone: Its cognate antigen is unknown.

Antigen-specific CD4+ T cells were first expanded with viral peptide pools by the ViraFEST assay and only then sequenced. Scientists isolated CD4+ T cells after an approximately 10-day culture period ended. From March to December 2020, the person had a SARS-CoV-2 infection that was confirmed by PCR. Each participant was given two doses of one vaccine (BNT162b2 or mRNA-1273). V gave up 2 bases and J gave up 5 bases, with 18 bases separating them. The length of the CDR3 is 16 residues. Per the germline V gene, CDR1 is SGHAT and CDR2 is FQDESV (reference sequence). Profiled with immunoSEQ multiplex PCR; TCRdb holds only in-frame clones, not every one. This sample has 11,000 to 15,000 clones, with over 60% found just once.

The clonotype originates from a human donor who had a prior SARS-CoV-2 infection. The J gene is TRBJ2-5, the V gene TRBV11-1; D gene uncertain. This sample comprised CD4+ T cells from PBMCs cultured with SARS-CoV-2 spike peptides, obtained after COVID-19 vaccination. The CDR3 spells CASSLSRSPLGETQYF. Here the CDR3 DNA reads TGTGCCAGCAGCTTATCCCGCTCACCCTTGGGGGAGACCCAGTACTTC. Variable domain in full (rest from reference TRBV11-1 and TRBJ2-5): EAEVAQSPRYKITEKSQAVAFWCDPISGHATLYWYRQILGQGPELLVQFQDESVVDDSQLPKDRFSAERLKGVDSTLKIQPAELGDSAMYLCASSLSRSPLGETQYFGPGTRLLVL.